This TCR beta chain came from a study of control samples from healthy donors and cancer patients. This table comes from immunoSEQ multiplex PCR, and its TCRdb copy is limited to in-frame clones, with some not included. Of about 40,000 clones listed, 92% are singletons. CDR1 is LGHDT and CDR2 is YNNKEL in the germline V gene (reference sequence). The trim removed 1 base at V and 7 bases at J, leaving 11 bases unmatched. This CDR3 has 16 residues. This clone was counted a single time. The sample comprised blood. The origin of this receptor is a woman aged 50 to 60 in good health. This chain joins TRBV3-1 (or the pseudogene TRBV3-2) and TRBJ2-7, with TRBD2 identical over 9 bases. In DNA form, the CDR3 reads TGTGCCAGCAGCCAAGTGATGGCGGGGGGGCAAAGGGAGCAGTACTTC. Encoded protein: CASSQVMAGGQREQYF.